This T cell receptor beta chain was obtained from a study of blood T cell repertoires in COVID-19. The table came from immunoSEQ multiplex PCR; TCRdb's copy has only in-frame clones and leaves some out. Among about 300,000 clones, approximately 86% were seen once, and the ten largest hold almost 9.5%. The V gene's germline CDR1 is SGHNT and CDR2 YYREEE (reference sequence). V shed 4 bases and J shed 4 bases, with 15 bases lying between them. The CDR3 runs 15 residues. The rearrangement links TRBV5-4 to TRBJ1-3; a possible D gene is TRBD1 (5 bases). The sequencing sample was made of peripheral blood. The receptor's source is a young man with active or convalescent COVID-19. The CDR3 DNA reads TGTGCCAGCAGCCCCTACAGGACGGGCGGAAACACCATATATTTT. It encodes CASSPYRTGGNTIYF.